Sequencing of this T cell receptor (beta chain) was carried out in a study of post-analysis software for immune sequencing data. At the level of the study: Courses of disease covered relapsing-remitting, secondary progressive and progressive-relapsing multiple sclerosis.

Regarding the study as a whole: Five TRBV segments, including TRBV5-6, TRBV5-1 and TRBV20-1, were more frequent in patients than controls.

Sequencing libraries made from TCR beta cDNA carried unique molecular identifiers. Starting from around 0.96 to 9.9 million T cells, the study yielded about 500,000 cDNA molecules. Via MiXCR, TCRdb re-called the PCR reads, giving one row per CDR3 protein. Among about 540,000 distinct CDR3 sequences listed, around 31% were seen once. Only a few counts were recorded for this clonotype. The antigen is not known. Germline-derived CDR1 and CDR2 are SGHAT and FQNNGV. The CDR3 has 14 residues. Trimming removed 0 bases at V and 7 bases at J, with 12 bases between. This TCR came from a girl younger than 18 with multiple sclerosis. The genes are TRBV11-2 and TRBJ2-5; a possible D gene is TRBD1 (5 bases). Sequencing input: blood. CDR3 sequence: CASSLEGPVGTQYF. CDR3 DNA: TGTGCCAGCAGCTTAGAGGGGCCCGTTGGGACCCAGTACTTC.